This is a list of T cell receptor beta chains from one sample in a study of cytomegalovirus exposure and HLA in healthy donors. The data were produced by immunoSEQ multiplex PCR, yet TCRdb's version contains in-frame clones alone and is incomplete. The top ten clones hold around 2.5% of a sample with more than 150,000 clones, more than 75% of them seen once. The sample was PBMCs. Receptors originate from a woman between 45 and 65 years old in good health and CMV-seropositive. CDR3s include the opening cysteine and the closing phenylalanine or tryptophan. The order of the fields is J gene, V gene, clone size, D gene, CDR3 protein, CDR3 DNA. A D gene is named only where the DNA matches it firmly. Expanded clones are given a class, and other clones once, few, many or no size at all.

>TRBJ2-5|TRBV7-2|once|TRBD1
CASSPYRGEETQYF
TGTGCCAGCAGCCCCTACAGGGGAGAAGAGACCCAGTACTTC
>TRBJ1-6|TRBV5-5|once|.
CASSLEGQYNSPLHF
TGTGCCAGCAGCTTGGAAGGACAGTATAATTCACCCCTCCACTTT
>TRBJ2-1|TRBV7-6|.|.
CASSLGGQNHNEQFF
TGTGCCAGCAGCTTAGGGGGGCAAAATCACAATGAGCAGTTCTTC
>TRBJ1-6|TRBV7-9|.|.
CASSQAGLNSPLHF
TGTGCCAGCAGCCAGGCAGGGCTTAATTCACCCCTCCACTTT
>TRBJ1-1|TRBV28|few|TRBD1
CASSTTGGAFF
TGTGCCAGCAGTACTACAGGGGGAGCTTTCTTT
>TRBJ1-1|TRBV6-5|.|.
CASSPIDSLNTEAFF
TGTGCCAGCAGCCCGATCGACAGCCTGAACACTGAAGCTTTCTTT
>TRBJ1-1|TRBV2|.|.
CASSSEGSTEAFF
TGTGCCAGCAGTTCGGAGGGGAGCACTGAAGCTTTCTTT
>TRBJ1-5|TRBV6-1|.|.
CASSESGRNQPQHF
TGTGCCAGCAGTGAATCAGGCCGCAATCAGCCCCAGCATTTT
>TRBJ1-2|TRBV5-6|.|TRBD1
CASSPEPGQLSYGYTF
TGTGCCAGCAGCCCCGAACCGGGACAGCTGAGCTATGGCTACACCTTC
>TRBJ2-7|TRBV29-1|once|TRBD2
CSVGHSRRGWRNEQYF
TGCAGCGTTGGACACTCACGGCGGGGGTGGAGAAACGAGCAGTACTTC
>TRBJ2-2|TRBV6-6|.|TRBD1
CVSRRLGQLNTGELFF
TGTGTCAGCAGACGTCTGGGACAGTTAAACACCGGGGAGCTGTTTTTT
>TRBJ1-4|TRBV7-3|.|.
CASSAKPGEKLFF
TGTGCCAGCAGCGCCAAACCAGGGGAGAAACTGTTTTTT
>TRBJ1-1|TRBV18|.|.
CASSPDAAAEAFF
TGTGCCAGCTCACCCGATGCGGCTGCTGAAGCTTTCTTT
>TRBJ1-2|TRBV19|.|TRBD1
CASSLGQRPYGYTF
TGTGCCAGTAGCCTGGGACAGCGACCCTATGGCTACACCTTC
>TRBJ1-4|TRBV28|.|.
CASSLLRARANEKLFF
TGTGCCAGCAGTTTACTGAGGGCGCGGGCTAATGAAAAACTGTTTTTT
>TRBJ1-6|TRBV30|.|.
CAWSGAYLYNSPLHF
TGTGCCTGGAGTGGGGCTTACCTCTATAATTCACCCCTCCACTTT
>TRBJ1-3|TRBV18|.|.
CASSPSRNTIYF
TGTGCCAGCTCACCAAGCAGAAACACCATATATTTT